The clone carrying this T cell receptor (beta chain) was observed a handful of times. Under the authors' procedure: Amplification of reference gene primers was used by the study to estimate nucleated cell counts. Profiled with immunoSEQ multiplex PCR; TCRdb holds only in-frame clones, not every one. The V and J calls and the clone size are those of that table, but D and trimming were determined from the DNA. The data show about 62,000 clones, with roughly nine tenths seen just once and about 18% held by the top ten. This record comes from a study of blood T cell repertoires in COVID-19. About the study: Samples of COVID-19 (acute and convalescent) were obtained from the United States, Italy and Spain. Nucleic acid was either cDNA or gDNA, and it came from T cells, B-cell-depleted T cells, or PBMCs.

The V and J ends lost 8 bases and 0 bases respectively, with 7 bases between them. The CDR3 extends over 12 amino acids. Germline values: CDR1 LNHDA, CDR2 SQIVND (reference sequence). Sequenced sample: peripheral blood. The receptor was derived from a woman aged 55-69 years with COVID-19, enrolled during active disease. This rearrangement joins TRBV19 to TRBJ1-1, with D uncertain. CDR3 region: CASSELNTEAFF. In DNA, the CDR3 is TGTGCCAGTTCCGAGCTGAACACTGAAGCTTTCTTT.